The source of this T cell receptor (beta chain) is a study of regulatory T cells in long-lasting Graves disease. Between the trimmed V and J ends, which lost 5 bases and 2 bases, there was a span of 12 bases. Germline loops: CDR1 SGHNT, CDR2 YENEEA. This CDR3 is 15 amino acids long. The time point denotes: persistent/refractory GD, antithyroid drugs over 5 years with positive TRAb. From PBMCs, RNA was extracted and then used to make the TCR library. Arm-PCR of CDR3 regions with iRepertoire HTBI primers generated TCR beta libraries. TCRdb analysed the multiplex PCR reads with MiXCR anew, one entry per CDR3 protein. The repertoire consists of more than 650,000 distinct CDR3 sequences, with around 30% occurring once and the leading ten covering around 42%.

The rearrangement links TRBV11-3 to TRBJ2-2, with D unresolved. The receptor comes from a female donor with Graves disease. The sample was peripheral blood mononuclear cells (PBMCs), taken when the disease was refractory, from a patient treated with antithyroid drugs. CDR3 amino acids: CASSLSSANTGELFF. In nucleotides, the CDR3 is TGTGCCAGCAGCCTATCCTCGGCCAACACCGGGGAGCTGTTTTTT.